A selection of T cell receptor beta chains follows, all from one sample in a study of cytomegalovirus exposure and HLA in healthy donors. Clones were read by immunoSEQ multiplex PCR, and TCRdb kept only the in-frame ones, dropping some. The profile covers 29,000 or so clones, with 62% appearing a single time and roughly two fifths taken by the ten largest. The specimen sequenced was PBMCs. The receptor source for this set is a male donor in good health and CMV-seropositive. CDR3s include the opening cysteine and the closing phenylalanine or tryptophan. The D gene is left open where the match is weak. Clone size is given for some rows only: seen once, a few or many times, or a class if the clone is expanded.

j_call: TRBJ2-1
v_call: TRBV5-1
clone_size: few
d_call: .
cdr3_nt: TGCGCCAGCAGCTTGGCCGCCCCGACAGTTCTGCAGTTCTTC
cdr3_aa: CASSLAAPTVLQFF

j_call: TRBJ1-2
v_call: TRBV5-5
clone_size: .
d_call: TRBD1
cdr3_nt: TGTGCCAGCAGACGCAACCAGGGGGCCTTCGACGGCTACACCTTC
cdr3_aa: CASRRNQGAFDGYTF

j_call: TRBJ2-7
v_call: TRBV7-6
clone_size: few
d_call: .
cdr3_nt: TGTGCCAGCAGCTTACTCCATAGCGGAACCTACGAGCAGTACTTC
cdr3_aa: CASSLLHSGTYEQYF

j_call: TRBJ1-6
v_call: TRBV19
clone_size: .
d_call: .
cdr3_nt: TGTGCCAGTAGTATAGCTGCGAGCTCCTATAATTCACCCCTCCACTTT
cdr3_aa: CASSIAASSYNSPLHF

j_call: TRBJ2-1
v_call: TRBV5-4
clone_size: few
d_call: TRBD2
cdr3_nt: TGTGCCAGCAGCAGTAGCGGGGACGCCCGCTCCTACAATGAGCAGTTCTTC
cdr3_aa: CASSSSGDARSYNEQFF

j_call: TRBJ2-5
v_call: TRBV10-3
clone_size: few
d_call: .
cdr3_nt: TGTGCCATCTCCTCCGGCAGGGGCGGGGGCCACCAAGAGACCCAGTACTTC
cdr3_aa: CAISSGRGGGHQETQYF

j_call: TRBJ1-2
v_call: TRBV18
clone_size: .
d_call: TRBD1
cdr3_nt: TGTGCCAGCTCCCCTCAGGGGGAAGTTGGCTACACCTTC
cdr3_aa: CASSPQGEVGYTF

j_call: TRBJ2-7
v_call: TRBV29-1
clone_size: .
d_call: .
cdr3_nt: TGCAGCGCAACCGGAGGCGCCTACGAGCAGTACTTC
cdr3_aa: CSATGGAYEQYF

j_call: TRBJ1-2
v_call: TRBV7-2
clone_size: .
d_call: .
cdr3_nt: TGTGCCAGCATCCCGGAGGCAGGCCGTCTAAACTATGGCTACACCTTC
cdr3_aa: CASIPEAGRLNYGYTF

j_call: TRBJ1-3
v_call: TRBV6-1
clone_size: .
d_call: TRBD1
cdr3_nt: TGTGCCAGCAGTGAATGGACAGGCCTAAGCTCTGGAAACACCATATATTTT
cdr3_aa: CASSEWTGLSSGNTIYF

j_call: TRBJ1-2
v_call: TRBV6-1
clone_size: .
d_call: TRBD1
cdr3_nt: TGTGCCAGCAGGGGAACAGGGGCTAACTATGGCTACACCTTC
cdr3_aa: CASRGTGANYGYTF

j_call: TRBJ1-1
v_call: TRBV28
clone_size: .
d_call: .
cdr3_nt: TGTGCCAGCACCCCCGGCGGGTCGGGCACTGAAGCTTTCTTT
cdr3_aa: CASTPGGSGTEAFF

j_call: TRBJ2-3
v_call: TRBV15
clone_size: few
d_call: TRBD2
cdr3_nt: TGTGCCACCAGCAGAGATAGGAGGACTAGCGGGGGGGCCAAAAGCACAGATACGCAGTATTTT
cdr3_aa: CATSRDRRTSGGAKSTDTQYF

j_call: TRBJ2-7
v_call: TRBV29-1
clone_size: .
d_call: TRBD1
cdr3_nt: TGCAGCGTGGGACAGGGAAGAAGCGAGCAGTACTTC
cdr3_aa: CSVGQGRSEQYF

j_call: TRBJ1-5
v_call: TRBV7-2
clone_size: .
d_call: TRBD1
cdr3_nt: TGTGCCAGCAGTTCAGGGGGCGCGGGTCAGCCCCAGCATTTT
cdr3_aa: CASSSGGAGQPQHF

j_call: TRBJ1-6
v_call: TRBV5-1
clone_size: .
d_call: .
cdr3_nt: TGCGCCAGCAGCCCGACAGATAATTCACCCCTCCACTTT
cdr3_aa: CASSPTDNSPLHF

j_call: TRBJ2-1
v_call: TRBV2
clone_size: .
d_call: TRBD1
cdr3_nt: TGTGCCAGCAGGGGACAGGGGGCGGGTGAGCAGTTCTTC
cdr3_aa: CASRGQGAGEQFF

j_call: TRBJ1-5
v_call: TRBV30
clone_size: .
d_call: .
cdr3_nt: TGTGCCTGGAGTCGTAGCAATCAGCCCCAGCATTTT
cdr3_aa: CAWSRSNQPQHF

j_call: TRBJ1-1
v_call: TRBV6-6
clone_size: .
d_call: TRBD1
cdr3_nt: TGTGCCAGCAGTGACGGACAGGTGAACACTGAAGCTTTCTTT
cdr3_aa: CASSDGQVNTEAFF

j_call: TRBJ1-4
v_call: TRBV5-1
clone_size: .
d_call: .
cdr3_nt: TGCGCCAGCAGCTTGAGTTCAGGGGAGGGTGAAAAACTGTTTTTT
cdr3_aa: CASSLSSGEGEKLFF

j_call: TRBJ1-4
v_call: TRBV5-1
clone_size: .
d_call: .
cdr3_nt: TGCGCCAGCAGCTTGGGGACTAATAATGAAAAACTGTTTTTT
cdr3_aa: CASSLGTNNEKLFF

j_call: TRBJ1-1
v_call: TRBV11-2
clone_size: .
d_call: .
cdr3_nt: TGTGCCAGCAGCGGAACCGGGTTACTGAACACTGAAGCTTTCTTT
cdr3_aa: CASSGTGLLNTEAFF

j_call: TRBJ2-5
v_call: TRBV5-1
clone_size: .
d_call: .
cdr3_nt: TGCGCCAGCAGCTTGGCCGCCAGCCAAGAGACCCAGTACTTC
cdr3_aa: CASSLAASQETQYF

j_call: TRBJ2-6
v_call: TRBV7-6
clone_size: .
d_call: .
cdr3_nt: TGTGCCAGCAGCCCTACTGAGAGCGTCCTGACTTTC
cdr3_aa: CASSPTESVLTF

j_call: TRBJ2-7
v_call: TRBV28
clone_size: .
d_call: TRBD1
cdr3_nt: TGTGCCAGCAGTGCCACGACAGGGGGTCTCTACGAGCAGTACTTC
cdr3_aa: CASSATTGGLYEQYF

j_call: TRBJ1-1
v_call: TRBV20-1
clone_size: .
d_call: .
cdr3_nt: TGCAGTGCTCCGGTGTCTGAAGCTTTCTTT
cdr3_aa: CSAPVSEAFF

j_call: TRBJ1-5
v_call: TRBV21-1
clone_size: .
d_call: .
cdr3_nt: TGTGCCAGCAGCAGGGGGACAGGGCGTATCCCCCAGCATTTT
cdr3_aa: CASSRGTGRIPQHF

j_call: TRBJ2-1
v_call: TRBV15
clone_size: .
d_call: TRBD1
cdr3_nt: TGTGCCACCAGCGTACAGACAGGGGGGTCCTACAATGAGCAGTTCTTC
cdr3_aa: CATSVQTGGSYNEQFF

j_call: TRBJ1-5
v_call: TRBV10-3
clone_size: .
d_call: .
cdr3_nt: TGTGCCATCAGGGCGGGGGGGGAAAGTCAGCCCCAGCATTTT
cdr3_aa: CAIRAGGESQPQHF

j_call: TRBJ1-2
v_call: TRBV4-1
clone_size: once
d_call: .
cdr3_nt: TGCGCCAGCAGCCAAATCAGGACTCCCTATGGCTACACCTTC
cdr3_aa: CASSQIRTPYGYTF

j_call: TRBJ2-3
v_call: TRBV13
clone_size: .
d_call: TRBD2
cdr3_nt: TGTGCCAGCAGCTTAGGGGGGACTATTAATACGCAGTATTTT
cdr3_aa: CASSLGGTINTQYF

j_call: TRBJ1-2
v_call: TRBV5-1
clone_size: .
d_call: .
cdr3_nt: TGCGCCAGCAGCTTGGGACAGGATAACTATGGCTACACCTTC
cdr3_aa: CASSLGQDNYGYTF

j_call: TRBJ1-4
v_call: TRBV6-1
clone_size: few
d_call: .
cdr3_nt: TGTGCCAGCGGATTCGACAGGAGGGAAAAACTGTTTTTT
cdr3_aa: CASGFDRREKLFF

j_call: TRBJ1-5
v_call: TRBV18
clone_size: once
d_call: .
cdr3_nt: TGTGCCAGCTCGCGGGGGGACAATAGCAATCAGCCCCAGCATTTT
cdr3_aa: CASSRGDNSNQPQHF

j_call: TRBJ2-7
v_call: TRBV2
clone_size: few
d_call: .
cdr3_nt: TGTGCCAGCCGAGTAGGAGCTTCTCCCTACGAGCAGTACTTC
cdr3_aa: CASRVGASPYEQYF

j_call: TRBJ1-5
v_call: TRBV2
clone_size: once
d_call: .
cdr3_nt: TGTGCCAGCAGCGCCGACATGGTACAGCCCCAGCATTTT
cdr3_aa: CASSADMVQPQHF

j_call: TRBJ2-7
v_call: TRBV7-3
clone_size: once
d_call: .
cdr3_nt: TGTGCCAGCAGCCCAAGGGGGAGAGGCTACGAGCAATACTTC
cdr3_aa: CASSPRGRGYEQYF

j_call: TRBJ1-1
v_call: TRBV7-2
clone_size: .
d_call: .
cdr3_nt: TGTGCCAGCAGTCCATACTATGAAGCTTTCTTT
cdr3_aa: CASSPYYEAFF

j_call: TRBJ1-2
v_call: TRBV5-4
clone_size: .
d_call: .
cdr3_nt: TGTGCCAGCAGCTTGGACAGAACCTATGGCTACACCTTC
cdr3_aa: CASSLDRTYGYTF

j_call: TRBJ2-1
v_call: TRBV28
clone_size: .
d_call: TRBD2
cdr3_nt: TGTGCCTCGACTAGCGCGAGGGAGCAGTTCTTC
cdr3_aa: CASTSAREQFF

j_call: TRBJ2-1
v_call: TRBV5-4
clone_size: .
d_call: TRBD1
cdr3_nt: TGTGCCAGCGCCAGGGACAGGGGCGATGAGCAGTTCTTC
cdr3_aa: CASARDRGDEQFF

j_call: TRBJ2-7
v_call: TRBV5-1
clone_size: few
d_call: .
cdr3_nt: TGCGCCAGCACAATTTCAGGCGGGACCTCCTACGAGCAGTACTTC
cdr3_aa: CASTISGGTSYEQYF

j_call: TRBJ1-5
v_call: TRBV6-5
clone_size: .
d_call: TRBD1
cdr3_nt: TGTGCCAGCAGTCCGGACAGGCGGAATCAGCCCCAGCATTTT
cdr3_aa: CASSPDRRNQPQHF

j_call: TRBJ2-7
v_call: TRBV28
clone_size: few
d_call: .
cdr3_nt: TGTGCCAGCAGTTCTTCTCTCGAGCAGTACTTC
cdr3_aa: CASSSSLEQYF

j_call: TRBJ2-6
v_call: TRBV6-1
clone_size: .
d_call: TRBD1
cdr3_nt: TGTGCCAGCAGTGAACGGGACAGGGTGAAGGCCAACGTCCTGACTTTC
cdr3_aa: CASSERDRVKANVLTF

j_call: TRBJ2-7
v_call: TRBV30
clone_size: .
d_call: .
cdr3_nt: TGTGCCTGGCGCCCAGGGATTAGCGAGCAGTACTTC
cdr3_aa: CAWRPGISEQYF

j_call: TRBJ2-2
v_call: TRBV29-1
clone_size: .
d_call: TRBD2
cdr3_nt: TGCAGCGCGGGGGGGGGACTCAACACCGGGGAGCTGTTTTTT
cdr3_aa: CSAGGGLNTGELFF

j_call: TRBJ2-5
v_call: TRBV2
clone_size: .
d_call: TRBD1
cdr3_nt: TGTGCCAGCAGTAACCCCGGGACAGGGGAACAAGAGACCCAGTACTTC
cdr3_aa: CASSNPGTGEQETQYF

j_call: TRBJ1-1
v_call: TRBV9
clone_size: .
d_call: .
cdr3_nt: TGTGCCAGCAGCGTAGTGGGGGGAAACACTGAAGCTTTCTTT
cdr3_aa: CASSVVGGNTEAFF

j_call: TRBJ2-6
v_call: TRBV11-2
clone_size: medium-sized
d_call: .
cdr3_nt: TGTGCCAGCAGCCCATTCTCTGGGGCCAACGTCCTGACTTTC
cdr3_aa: CASSPFSGANVLTF

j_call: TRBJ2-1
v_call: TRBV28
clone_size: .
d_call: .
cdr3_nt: TGTGCCAGCGGGCTCCCGACCCACAATGAGCAGTTCTTC
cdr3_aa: CASGLPTHNEQFF